Each of the 18 T cell receptor beta chains below was sequenced from the same sample in a study of blood T cell repertoires in COVID-19. TCRdb keeps only in-frame clones here, not all; method: immunoSEQ multiplex PCR. Among 300,000 to 350,000 clones, 88% were seen once, and the ten largest hold 6% to 8%. Sequencing was done on a sample of peripheral blood. The source is a woman in her sixties or seventies with COVID-19, enrolled during active disease.

V is TRBV11-2 and J is TRBJ1-3; D remains ambiguous. The CDR3 totals 11 residues. Germline CDR1 reads SGHAT; CDR2 reads FQNNGV. V dropped 4 bases and J dropped 7 bases, with 5 bases sitting between them. CDR3 region: CASSSRNTIYF. CDR3 bases: TGTGCCAGCAGCTCCCGGAACACCATATATTTT.

This clone was detected only a few times. This chain connects TRBV4-1 to TRBJ2-2, with 7 bases identical to TRBD1. The length of the CDR3 is 15 residues. V lost 2 bases and J lost 6; bases outside the gene matches: 6. Looked up from germline, CDR1 is MGHRA and CDR2 is YSYEKL. The CDR3 loop is CASSQTRGRAGELFF. The CDR3 DNA sequence: TGCGCCAGCAGCCAAACCAGGGGGAGAGCCGGGGAGCTGTTTTTT.

The chain recombines TRBV5-8 with TRBJ2-3, with 11 bases identical to TRBD2. V was clipped by 4 bases and J by 2 bases; unmatched bases: 12. Germline values: CDR1 SGHTS, CDR2 YDEGEE. The CDR3 length is 18 residues. CDR3 protein: CASSRFSGGASYTDTQYF. In nucleotides, the CDR3 is TGTGCCAGCAGCCGGTTTAGCGGGGGGGCCTCTTACACAGATACGCAGTATTTT.

As for this clone: The same CDR3 can be traced to other DNA sequences in this sample. The chain links TRBV5-1 to TRBJ2-5; D gene unclear. CDR3 length: 13 residues. Germline lookup yields CDR1 SGHRS and CDR2 YFSETQ. V lost 1 base to trimming and J lost 5 bases, with 9 bases between them. Written as DNA, the CDR3 is TGCGCCAGCAGCTTGTCCCCCGGGGAGACCCAGTACTTC. This sequence encodes CASSLSPGETQYF.

This clone has only a few counts. In DNA form, the CDR3 reads TGCGCCAGCAGCTTGGAATCAGTCACTAACTATGGCTACACCTTC. Its translation: CASSLESVTNYGYTF. This chain links TRBV5-1 with TRBJ1-2; no reliable D call. This CDR3 has 15 amino acids. The ends were cut back, 0 bases at V and 0 bases at J, with 9 bases in the middle. Germline CDR1 reads SGHRS; CDR2 reads YFSETQ.

The V gene is TRBV18, the J gene TRBJ1-6, with 7 bases that match TRBD1. Germline V CDR1 and CDR2: KGHSH, LQKENI. The CDR3 sequence is 18 residues long. The V and J ends lost 2 bases and 7 bases, in that order; junction bases with no gene match: 14. Written as DNA, the CDR3 is TGTGCCAGCTCACCATTCTCGACAGGGATATCCCTAAATTCACCCCTCCACTTT. Its protein is CASSPFSTGISLNSPLHF.

This clone was seen repeatedly, ten times or more. The chain links TRBV2 to TRBJ2-2; 10 bases match TRBD1. J was trimmed by 0 bases and V by 5 bases; bases with no gene match: 6. The germline gives CDR1 SNHLY, CDR2 FYNNEI. The CDR3 length is 17 residues. For the CDR3, the DNA is TGTGCCAGCAGTTGGACAGGGGGGCGCGCGAACACCGGGGAGCTGTTTTTT. Translating it yields CASSWTGGRANTGELFF.

This clone was seen just once. The J gene is TRBJ1-3, the V gene TRBV3-1 (or the pseudogene TRBV3-2), with D perhaps matching TRBD1 (5 bases). Trimming pared 1 base from V and 4 bases from J, leaving 8 bases between. The CDR3 length is 14 residues. Germline V lookup: CDR1 LGHDT, CDR2 YNNKEL (reference sequence). The chain's CDR3 is CASSQAGLGNTIYF. CDR3 DNA sequence: TGTGCCAGCAGCCAAGCAGGGCTCGGAAACACCATATATTTT.

The chain employs TRBV5-6 and TRBJ2-1, with D possibly TRBD2 on 6 matching bases. Germline V CDR1 and CDR2: SGHDT, YYEEEE. V dropped 3 bases and J dropped 3 bases, with 13 bases sitting between them. CDR3 length: 15 residues. The CDR3 DNA reads TGTGCCAGCAGCTGGGGGGTTGCGGGCTACAATGAGCAGTTCTTC. Protein product: CASSWGVAGYNEQFF.

The chain combines TRBV5-1 with TRBJ1-4, with D possibly matching TRBD1 (6 bases). Trimming left V 2 bases short and J 4 bases short, with 12 bases between. The CDR3 totals 15 residues. CDR1 and CDR2 from the germline V gene are SGHRS and YFSETQ. CDR3 in amino acids: CASSFGQIGNEKLFF. The CDR3 DNA reads TGCGCCAGCAGCTTCGGACAGATTGGTAATGAAAAACTGTTTTTT. The variable domain in full, with the rest retrieved from reference TRBV5-1 and TRBJ1-4, is KAGVTQTPRYLIKTRGQQVTLSCSPISGHRSVSWYQQTPGQGLQFLFEYFSETQRNKGNFPGRFSGRQFSNSRSEMNVSTLELGDSALYLCASSFGQIGNEKLFFGSGTQLSVL.

The J gene is TRBJ2-7, the V gene TRBV5-1; possible D gene TRBD1, 6 bases. This CDR3 has 15 amino acids. CDR1 is SGHRS and CDR2 is YFSETQ in the germline V gene. V lost 0 bases, J lost 2 bases, and 12 bases lay in between. The CDR3 sequence: CASSLGDRPPYEQYF. CDR3 bases: TGCGCCAGCAGCTTGGGTGACAGGCCCCCCTACGAGCAGTACTTC.

CDR3 protein: CASSTQAHSGNTIYF. The CDR3 DNA reads as TGTGCCAGCAGCACTCAGGCTCACTCTGGAAACACCATATATTTT. The chain carries TRBV7-3 and TRBJ1-3, with D unclear. Germline assignment: CDR1 SGHTA and CDR2 FQGTGA. The CDR3 has 15 residues. Deletions cut 5 bases from V and 0 bases from J, with 11 bases between.

This chain connects TRBV6-2 or TRBV6-3 to TRBJ1-2, with 9 bases identical to TRBD1. The J segment lost 8 bases and the V segment lost 5 bases, leaving 3 bases of the junction unmatched. The V gene's germline CDR1 is MNHEY and CDR2 SVGEGT. The CDR3 covers 12 residues. In nucleotides, the CDR3 is TGTGCCAGCAGTCCACAGGGGGCCGGCTACACCTTC. As protein: CASSPQGAGYTF.

The CDR3 reads CASSLQGAKDEKLFF. The DNA of the CDR3 is TGTGCCAGCAGCCTTCAGGGGGCTAAGGATGAAAAACTGTTTTTT. The chain combines TRBV3-1 (or the pseudogene TRBV3-2) with TRBJ1-4, with TRBD1 matching 8 bases. Germline V gene data show CDR1 as LGHDT and CDR2 as YNNKEL (reference sequence). With 4 bases clipped from V and 6 bases from J, the junction kept 7 bases outside the gene matches. CDR3 length: 15 residues.

This clone was seen once. This chain uses TRBV15 with TRBJ2-7; the match to TRBD1 covers 9 bases. Germline V lookup: CDR1 LNHNV, CDR2 YYDKDF (reference sequence). The CDR3 totals 15 residues. J lost 1 base, V lost 5 bases, and 6 bases had no gene match. CDR3 bases: TGTGCCACCAGCCAGCCGGGGACAGGGTCCTACGAGCAGTACTTC. Its translation: CATSQPGTGSYEQYF.

The rearrangement links TRBV14 to TRBJ1-5; possible D gene TRBD1, 6 bases. V dropped 3 bases and J dropped 1 base, with 7 bases sitting between them. CDR3 length equals 14 residues. In germline, CDR1 is SGHDN, CDR2 FVKESK. Here the CDR3 DNA reads TGTGCCAGCAGCCAGGGGGCGAGCAATCAGCCCCAGCATTTT. It is translated as CASSQGASNQPQHF.

The genes are TRBV4-1 and TRBJ1-2; 7 bases match TRBD1. Germline V gene data show CDR1 as MGHRA and CDR2 as YSYEKL. The length of the CDR3 is 12 residues. The J segment lost 9 bases and the V segment lost 1 base, leaving 2 bases of the junction unmatched. The CDR3 DNA reads as TGCGCCAGCAGCCAAGGACAGGGAAGCTACACCTTC. Its protein product is CASSQGQGSYTF.

This clone was recorded only once. V is TRBV29-1 and J is TRBJ2-5, with D possibly matching TRBD2 (7 bases). Germline V gene lookup returns CDR1 SQVTM and CDR2 ANQGSEA. Trimming shortened V by 7 bases and J by 5 bases, and 14 bases separated the two germline ends. The CDR3 covers 12 residues. DNA for the CDR3: TGCAGCGGGCAAGGGGGGGAGGAGACCCAGTACTTC. The encoded protein is CSGQGGEETQYF.